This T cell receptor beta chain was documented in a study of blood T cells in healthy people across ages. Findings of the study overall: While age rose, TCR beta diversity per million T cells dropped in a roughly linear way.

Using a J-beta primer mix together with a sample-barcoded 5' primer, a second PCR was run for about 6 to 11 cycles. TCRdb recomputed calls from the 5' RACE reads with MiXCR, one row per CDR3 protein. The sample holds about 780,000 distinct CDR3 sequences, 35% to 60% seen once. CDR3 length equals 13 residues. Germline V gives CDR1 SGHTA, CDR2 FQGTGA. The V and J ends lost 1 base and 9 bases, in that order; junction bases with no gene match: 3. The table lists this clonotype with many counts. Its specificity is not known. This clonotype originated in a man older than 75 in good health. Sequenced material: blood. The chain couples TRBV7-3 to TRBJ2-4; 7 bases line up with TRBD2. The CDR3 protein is CASSLNVAGIQYF. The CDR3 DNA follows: TGTGCCAGCAGCTTAAATGTAGCGGGCATTCAGTACTTC.